This T cell receptor (beta chain) originates from a study of blood T cells in healthy people across ages (dated by TCRdb to between 2014 and 2017). In the study overall: Template switching captured roughly one uniquely barcoded TCR beta cDNA molecule per two T cells in model experiments. Two additional independent replicas of 1 million unique cDNA reads from the same blood draw were analyzed for two donors (one aged 18 to 30 and one aged 80 or older). To avoid experimental bias, donors of different ages were spread randomly across the sequencing lanes. Age-related changes in TCR beta repertoire diversity were measured in the study by deep sequencing normalized with unique cDNA molecular identifiers. The donors were divided into four age groups: young (average roughly 15 years), middle-aged (about 39), aged (approximately 62) and long-lived (roughly 88).

The donors were under 40 Caucasian individuals from Russia, aged roughly 6 to 100 years, who were systemically healthy. Each donor gave ten milliliters of peripheral blood, collected into EDTA-treated Vacutainer tubes. Ficoll-Paque density-gradient centrifugation was used to isolate PBMCs, with at least 6.5 million obtained per sample. Total RNA was extracted from PBMCs with Trizol reagent, with at least 6 micrograms obtained per sample. For every donor, an aliquot of PBMCs went through flow cytometry to measure the percentages of naive CD45RAhigh/CD27high T cells. This clonotype was seen more than once but under ten times. Its antigen specificity is not known. No base quality information exists; no much larger clone differs at one position. What the study reported, not specific to this receptor: Bulk unsorted PBMC profiling prevented conclusive comparison of naive and antigen-experienced compartments. Compared with the aged group, the long-lived group had more naive CD4+ T cells, fewer expanded clones and increased TCR diversity, a pattern suggesting age selection. Because donor CMV infection status was unknown, age-related changes in expanded clonotypes were potentially confounded. As age increased, observed TCR beta diversity per million T cells dropped in a roughly linear way, and a significant reduction was already evident by age around 41. Estimates of total diversity from one million sequenced T cells were regarded as lower bounds and underestimates. The percentage of naive T cells measured by flow cytometry correlated strongly with observed TCR beta diversity.

Library preparation employed 5' RACE. The instrument given in TCRdb is Illumina HiSeq 2500. The second PCR ran for about 7 to 11 cycles and used a J-beta primer mix along with a sample-barcoded 5' primer. Each TCR beta cDNA molecule received a unique molecular identifier from a template-switch 5' adaptor carrying 12 random nucleotides. Each sample yielded at least 2.5 million CDR3-containing paired-end reads. First-strand cDNA was synthesized from all RNA with the Mint cDNA synthesis kit, primed by a TRBC-specific oligonucleotide. All cDNA was treated with uracil-DNA glycosylase and then went through a first 18-cycle PCR with the universal primers M1SS and BC2_uni_R. On the authors' methods: Each sample was normalized by randomly selecting 1 million high-quality reads, each carrying a distinct molecular identifier. Instead of being binned into consensus sequences, reads that shared molecular identifiers were thrown out. MiTCR, run with a Q25 quality threshold and the strictest error-elimination algorithm, handled CDR3 identification, clonotype clustering and error correction. Lower-bound total TCR beta diversity was estimated with a nonparametric unseen species model using Euler transformation. TCRdb reran the public reads through fastp at Q25 and MiXCR, keeping productive beta chains. When rows share a CDR3 protein, they turn into one entry using the most common DNA and genes. TCRdb assigned the V and J calls; the authors' analysis was not used. The sample data list about a million distinct CDR3 sequences, and 40% to 60% of these were observed just once. The ten largest account for roughly 12% of the sample.

The CDR3 runs 18 residues from the cysteine to the phenylalanine. Just the 54-base CDR3 DNA is kept, in frame starting at base 1. The germline V gene sets CDR1 to MNHNS and CDR2 to SASEGT. V gives up 0 bases and J gives up 2 bases, and the segment between their germline ends measures 17 bases. Sequenced input: blood. The clonotype originates from a man between 25 and 39 years old in good health. This receptor chain uses TRBV6-1 and TRBJ1-5; TRBD1 is a weak D gene call, 5 bases matching. The sequenced DNA is TGTGCCAGCAGTGAAGCGCGTGAGGGGAGGACGGGCAATCAGCCCCAGCATTTT. Its coded protein is CASSEAREGRTGNQPQHF.